This TCR beta chain stems from a study of blood T cell repertoires in COVID-19. Turning to the study itself: Researchers got acute and convalescent COVID-19 samples from the United States, Italy and Spain. Sources were T cells, B-cell-depleted T cells, or PBMCs; the material itself was cDNA or gDNA.

This clone has just one count. The germline CDR1 and CDR2 sequences are LNHNV and YYDKDF (reference sequence). V was trimmed by 2 bases and J by 5 bases, leaving 15 bases between them. The CDR3 is made up of 15 amino acids. In the original workflow: The authors estimated nucleated cell counts from reference gene primer amplification. TCRdb's copy holds only in-frame clones and misses some; the assay was immunoSEQ multiplex PCR. V and J calls and clone size are given by that table; D and trimming were obtained from the DNA. The profile shows about 250,000 clones, roughly 84% of them singletons. The gene calls are TRBV15 and TRBJ1-2; D perhaps matches TRBD1 (5 bases). The TCR comes from a man aged 50 to 60 with active or convalescent COVID-19. The sample taken for sequencing was peripheral blood. CDR3 loop: CATSRRDLVGYGYTF. As DNA, the CDR3 is TGTGCCACCAGCAGAAGGGACTTGGTAGGATATGGCTACACCTTC.